A selection of T cell receptor beta chains follows, all from one sample in a study of control samples from healthy donors and cancer patients. Profiling relied on immunoSEQ multiplex PCR, and the TCRdb table lists in-frame clones only, not all of them. The table has approximately 100,000 clones, 85% to 90% seen once; the top ten hold over 12%. The sequenced sample was blood. The receptors come from a young man in good health. Both conserved end residues are part of each CDR3. A D gene is named only where the DNA matches it firmly. Only some rows state a clone size, as once, few, many or a class for expanded clones.

v_call	d_call	j_call	clone_size	cdr3_aa	cdr3_nt
TRBV4-3	NA	TRBJ1-2	NA	CASSQVGARSSNYGYTF	TGCGCCAGCAGCCAAGTGGGCGCTCGTTCGTCTAACTATGGCTACACCTTC
TRBV14	NA	TRBJ2-7	NA	CASRGGGSYEQYF	TGTGCCAGCAGGGGGGGCGGCTCCTACGAGCAGTACTTC
TRBV19	NA	TRBJ2-1	NA	CASSPRGPPIHEQFF	TGTGCCAGTAGCCCGAGGGGCCCCCCGATCCATGAGCAGTTCTTC
TRBV5-4	NA	TRBJ2-7	once	CASSGTTGYEQYF	TGTGCCAGCAGCGGAACCACAGGGTACGAGCAGTACTTC
TRBV13	NA	TRBJ1-6	NA	CASSSGGGWSSYNSPLHF	TGTGCCAGCAGCTCCGGGGGAGGGTGGTCTTCCTATAATTCACCCCTCCACTTT
TRBV30	NA	TRBJ2-3	NA	CAWSGGSFTDTQYF	TGTGCCTGGAGTGGGGGCAGTTTCACAGATACGCAGTATTTT
TRBV6-2/TRBV6-3	TRBD1	TRBJ2-7	NA	CASSYSDRGFSYEQYF	TGTGCCAGCAGTTACTCGGACAGGGGGTTTTCCTACGAGCAGTACTTC
TRBV28	NA	TRBJ2-3	NA	CASSLTPRRKGDTQYF	TGTGCCAGCAGTTTGACCCCCAGGAGAAAAGGTGATACGCAGTATTTT
TRBV6-4	NA	TRBJ1-1	NA	CASSRGGEGTEAFF	TGTGCCAGCAGTAGGGGCGGGGAGGGCACTGAAGCTTTCTTT
TRBV4-1	NA	TRBJ1-1	NA	CASSQRGFTEAFF	TGCGCCAGCAGCCAACGGGGATTCACTGAAGCTTTCTTT
TRBV2	NA	TRBJ1-4	NA	CASRVQLNEKLFF	TGTGCCAGCAGAGTTCAGCTTAATGAAAAACTGTTTTTT
TRBV7-2	TRBD1	TRBJ2-1	NA	CASSPRQGAYEQFF	TGTGCCAGCAGCCCTAGACAGGGGGCCTATGAGCAGTTCTTC
TRBV7-9	NA	TRBJ2-7	NA	CASSLGRGEQYF	TGTGCCAGCAGCTTAGGTCGAGGGGAGCAGTACTTC
TRBV5-5	NA	TRBJ1-2	NA	CASSLPRRQVGGYTF	TGTGCCAGCAGCTTGCCCCGGCGGCAGGTAGGCGGCTACACCTTC
TRBV27	TRBD1	TRBJ1-2	NA	CASSPGQVRGGYTF	TGTGCCAGCAGTCCAGGACAGGTGCGTGGTGGCTACACCTTC
TRBV18	NA	TRBJ1-5	NA	CASSPGLGNQPQHF	TGTGCCAGCTCACCGGGTCTCGGCAATCAGCCCCAGCATTTT
TRBV6-5	TRBD1	TRBJ2-7	NA	CASNRDRTNEQYF	TGTGCCAGCAACCGGGACAGGACCAACGAGCAGTACTTC
TRBV6-2/TRBV6-3	TRBD2	TRBJ2-1	NA	CASSYSSAGGPVDEQFF	TGTGCCAGCAGTTACTCGTCCGCGGGAGGGCCGGTAGATGAGCAGTTCTTC
TRBV5-3	TRBD2	TRBJ2-4	NA	CARSRFTSGEGLARVIQYF	TGTGCCAGAAGCCGTTTCACTAGCGGGGAAGGACTAGCCAGGGTCATTCAGTACTTC
TRBV19	NA	TRBJ2-3	NA	CASTRGGTSDTQYF	TGTGCCAGTACCCGAGGGGGGACGTCAGATACGCAGTATTTT
TRBV9	TRBD2	TRBJ2-7	NA	CASSPEGYSGSYEQYF	TGTGCCAGCAGCCCCGAAGGATATAGCGGGAGTTACGAGCAGTACTTC
TRBV10-1	NA	TRBJ2-3	NA	CASSGGISTDTQYF	TGCGCCAGCAGTGGCGGGATCAGCACAGATACGCAGTATTTT
TRBV21-1	NA	TRBJ1-2	NA	CASSLRTGYGYTF	TGTGCCAGCAGCCTGAGGACGGGCTATGGCTACACCTTC
TRBV5-4	NA	TRBJ2-7	once	CASSRWTADSYEQYF	TGTGCCAGCAGCCGCTGGACAGCGGACTCCTACGAGCAGTACTTC
TRBV15	TRBD1	TRBJ2-7	NA	CATSRNAGTAYEQYF	TGTGCCACCAGCAGAAATGCCGGGACAGCCTACGAGCAGTACTTC
TRBV29-1	NA	TRBJ2-1	NA	CSVCRPSSYNEQFF	TGCAGCGTTTGCAGGCCGAGCTCCTACAATGAGCAGTTCTTC
TRBV6-5	NA	TRBJ1-1	few	CASTRQTNTEAFF	TGTGCCAGCACCAGACAGACAAACACTGAAGCTTTCTTT
TRBV29-1	TRBD1	TRBJ2-7	NA	CSVWGQTYEQYF	TGCAGCGTTTGGGGACAGACCTACGAGCAGTACTTC
TRBV5-4	NA	TRBJ1-1	NA	CASSFSGTTYNRNTEAFF	TGTGCCAGCAGCTTTTCCGGGACAACATACAATAGGAACACTGAAGCTTTCTTT
TRBV7-8	NA	TRBJ2-2	NA	CASNPAGGPITGELFF	TGTGCCAGCAACCCTGCTGGGGGGCCGATCACCGGGGAGCTGTTTTTT
TRBV6-6	NA	TRBJ1-3	NA	CASSEGEGRGNTIYF	TGTGCCAGCAGCGAGGGGGAGGGGCGGGGAAACACCATATATTTT
TRBV18	NA	TRBJ2-4	once	CASSPSASGDIQYF	TGTGCCAGCTCACCAAGTGCATCCGGAGACATTCAGTACTTC
TRBV10-2	TRBD1	TRBJ1-4	NA	CAKQPGQGKTCGEKLFF	TGCGCCAAACAACCGGGACAGGGAAAAACGTGCGGTGAAAAACTGTTTTTT
TRBV5-1	NA	TRBJ2-7	once	CASSLMGVDEQYF	TGCGCCAGCAGCTTAATGGGGGTAGACGAGCAGTACTTC
TRBV9	TRBD1	TRBJ2-3	NA	CASSSIQGFADTQYF	TGTGCCAGCAGCTCCATACAGGGGTTCGCAGATACGCAGTATTTT
TRBV30	NA	TRBJ2-7	NA	CAWSGPDGSYEQYF	TGTGCCTGGAGTGGCCCAGACGGTTCTTACGAGCAGTACTTC
TRBV7-3	NA	TRBJ2-1	NA	CASSLYYGTQQFF	TGTGCCAGCAGCTTATATTACGGGACACAGCAGTTCTTC
TRBV7-6	TRBD1	TRBJ1-4	NA	CASSLRRTGGGEKLFF	TGTGCCAGCAGCTTAAGGCGGACAGGGGGTGGTGAAAAACTGTTTTTT
TRBV6-5	NA	TRBJ2-1	NA	CASSLLSVGNEQFF	TGTGCCAGCAGCCTACTGTCCGTCGGCAATGAGCAGTTCTTC
TRBV7-3	NA	TRBJ2-3	NA	CASSLGSGTSTDTQYF	TGTGCCAGCAGCTTAGGGTCCGGTACCAGTACAGATACGCAGTATTTT
TRBV11-2	NA	TRBJ1-2	NA	CASSLDGGAGDGYTF	TGTGCCAGCAGCTTAGATGGTGGGGCAGGGGATGGCTACACCTTC
TRBV12-3/TRBV12-4	TRBD1	TRBJ2-7	NA	CANSFGTVNEQYF	TGTGCCAACAGTTTTGGGACAGTAAACGAGCAGTACTTC
TRBV7-2	TRBD2	TRBJ2-1	NA	CASSLRTSGGHNEQFF	TGTGCCAGCAGCTTAAGGACTAGCGGAGGCCACAATGAGCAGTTCTTC
TRBV30	TRBD2	TRBJ2-3	NA	CAWSVLTSGGSYF	TGTGCCTGGAGTGTCCTAACTAGCGGGGGATCATATTTT
TRBV9	NA	TRBJ1-1	NA	CASSVGGGPSTEAFF	TGTGCCAGCAGCGTAGGGGGAGGGCCGAGCACTGAAGCTTTCTTT
TRBV9	NA	TRBJ1-2	NA	CASSVNSGGLYGYTF	TGTGCCAGCAGCGTCAACTCGGGAGGGCTTTATGGCTACACCTTC
TRBV6-5	NA	TRBJ2-2	NA	CASSPGQFGPGELFF	TGTGCCAGCAGTCCCGGACAGTTTGGGCCCGGGGAGCTGTTTTTT
TRBV12-3/TRBV12-4	NA	TRBJ2-3	NA	CASSPPLTDTQYF	TGTGCCAGCAGCCCGCCGCTCACAGATACGCAGTATTTT
TRBV9	NA	TRBJ2-3	NA	CASSVVPRVSTDTQYF	TGTGCCAGCAGCGTAGTCCCCAGGGTTAGCACAGATACGCAGTATTTT